The next 23 T cell receptor beta chains were all read from a single sample in a study of T-cell memory formation after mild COVID-19 listed by TCRdb under 2021. To prepare the library, 5' RACE was applied. The sequencer was an Illumina NovaSeq 6000. TCRdb's own reprocessing of the public reads used fastp at Q25 and MiXCR and kept productive beta chains. Every entry covers one CDR3 protein and lists the most common genes and DNA from its rows. Across this sample there are 250,000 to 400,000 distinct CDR3 sequences, with roughly an eighth seen only once. The ten top clones hold around 20% of the sample. Sequencing input: PBMCs or a T cell subset sorted from them (not recorded which). Source of these receptors: a man between 18 and 35 years old who had mild COVID-19 (a few samples of this study predate the infection). The sample titles of this study are shuffled in the database, so cell type and time point are left out; the donor was told from shared clones.

The sample holds many counts of this clonotype. This CDR3 reads CASSPPDPYNEQFF. The CDR3 nucleotides are TGTGCCAGCTCACCACCTGACCCGTACAATGAGCAGTTCTTC. This rearrangement joins TRBV18 to TRBJ2-1; D is uncertain. The CDR3 consists of 14 residues. Germline CDR1 KGHSH, CDR2 LQKENI. The V end was cut by 0 bases, the J end by 4 bases, with 7 bases between.

This clonotype was counted a few times. The chain links TRBV7-3 to TRBJ2-1, with TRBD2 as a possible D gene (6 bases). The V end lost 4 bases, the J end lost 0 bases, and 10 bases lay between the germline ends. CDR3 length: 15 amino acids. Germline assignment: CDR1 SGHTA and CDR2 FQGTGA. The CDR3 nucleotides read TGTGCCAGCAGCTACGGGGGTAACTCCTACAATGAGCAGTTCTTC. This encodes CASSYGGNSYNEQFF.

This clonotype was seen repeatedly, ten times or more. The chain employs TRBV4-3 and TRBJ2-7; 7 bases line up with TRBD2. V lost 2 bases, J lost 0 bases, and 1 base stayed unmatched. CDR1 LGHNA and CDR2 YSLEER come from the germline V gene. This CDR3 has 14 residues. CDR3 loop: CASSQSGVSYEQYF. The CDR3 DNA is TGCGCCAGCAGCCAAAGCGGGGTCTCCTACGAGCAGTACTTC.

This clonotype was seen a handful of times. This chain uses TRBV6-2 or TRBV6-3 with TRBJ2-3; 10 nucleotides agree with TRBD2. This CDR3 contains 15 residues. V was clipped by 5 bases and J by 5 bases; unmatched bases: 7. Germline V gene sequence: CDR1 MNHEY, CDR2 SVGEGT. The CDR3 DNA sequence: TGTGCCAGCAGTACCCTAGCGGGGGTAGAAGATACGCAGTATTTT. Translation: CASSTLAGVEDTQYF.

This clonotype was observed many times. The chain links TRBV7-9 to TRBJ2-1; D gene ambiguous. The germline CDR1 and CDR2 sequences are SEHNR and FQNEAQ (reference sequence). The CDR3 is 13 amino acids. V lost 0 bases, J lost 6 bases, and 6 bases lay in between. The CDR3 loop reads CASSLAGANEQFF. DNA of the CDR3: TGTGCCAGCAGCTTAGCAGGCGCCAATGAGCAGTTCTTC. The variable domain in full, with the rest retrieved from reference TRBV7-9 and TRBJ2-1, is DTGVSQNPRHKITKRGQNVTFRCDPISEHNRLYWYRQTLGQGPEFLTYFQNEAQLEKSRLLSDRFSAERPKGSFSTLEIQRTEQGDSAMYLCASSLAGANEQFFGPGTRLTVL.

This clonotype occurred a few times. V is TRBV7-3 and J is TRBJ2-1; 7 bases agree with TRBD2. The germline CDR1 and CDR2 sequences are SGHTA and FQGTGA. J gave up 4 bases and V 6 bases, and 9 bases lay outside the gene matches. The CDR3 spans 15 residues. CDR3 amino acids: CASSSDAGEYNEQFF. Here the CDR3 DNA reads TGTGCCAGCAGTTCAGATGCGGGGGAGTACAATGAGCAGTTCTTC.

This chain links TRBV20-1 with TRBJ2-7; 8 nucleotides match TRBD2. The germline CDR1 and CDR2 sequences are DFQATT and SNEGSKA (reference sequence). CDR3 length equals 14 residues. After removal of 7 bases from V and 4 bases from J, the junction contained 12 bases not matched to a gene. CDR3 loop: CSVPREGSLYEQYF. The CDR3 nucleotides are TGCAGTGTCCCCCGGGAGGGTTCGTTGTACGAGCAGTACTTC.

The chain uses TRBV5-6 and TRBJ2-1; maybe TRBD2 (5 bases). The germline V and J ends were trimmed by 0 bases and 7 bases, with 8 bases remaining between them. This CDR3 spans 13 amino acids. Germline V gene lookup returns CDR1 SGHDT and CDR2 YYEEEE. The CDR3 is CASSLGRRNEQFF. DNA for the CDR3: TGTGCCAGCAGCTTGGGGAGGCGGAATGAGCAGTTCTTC.

This clonotype occurred a few times. The J gene is TRBJ2-3, the V gene TRBV9; 7 bases are shared with TRBD2. The CDR3 is 14 amino acids. Germline V gene data show CDR1 as SGDLS and CDR2 as YYNGEE. Trimming cost V 2 bases and J 2 bases; bases outside gene matches: 2. The CDR3 here is CASSVSGLTDTQYF. In DNA form, the CDR3 reads TGTGCCAGCAGCGTTAGCGGGCTCACAGATACGCAGTATTTT.

About this clonotype: A read error may be the cause here, since a much bigger clone is one base away. The rearrangement links TRBV7-2 to TRBJ1-4; D unclear. Germline lookup yields CDR1 SGHTA and CDR2 FQGNSA. The CDR3 is 18 amino acids. CDR3 DNA sequence: TGTGCCAGCAGCCCTAACCGTGGCTCCTGGTCCACTAATGAAGAACTGTTTTTT. This translates into CASSPNRGSWSTNEELFF.

This rearrangement joins TRBV2 to TRBJ2-3, with a tentative D call TRBD1 (5 bases). Germline V gene sequence: CDR1 SNHLY, CDR2 FYNNEI. CDR3 length: 14 residues. Between the trimmed V and J ends, which lost 4 bases and 2 bases, there was a span of 10 bases. In DNA form, the CDR3 reads TGTGCCAGCAGTGGCCAGGGCTACACAGATACGCAGTATTTT. It translates to CASSGQGYTDTQYF.

In its sample, this clonotype was seen a few times. The chain recombines TRBV6-1 with TRBJ2-7, with 7 nucleotides matching TRBD1. CDR3 length: 13 residues. The V segment lost 2 bases and the J segment 7 bases; nucleotides outside the gene matches: 5. Germline CDR1 reads MNHNS; CDR2 reads SASEGT. The CDR3 loop reads CASSERQGREQYV. CDR3 in DNA: TGTGCCAGCAGTGAAAGACAGGGTAGGGAGCAGTACGTC.

The chain has TRBV5-1 and TRBJ2-1; TRBD1 matches at 9 bases. Germline CDR1 and CDR2: SGHRS and YFSETQ. The V segment lost 2 bases and the J segment 9 bases; nucleotides outside the gene matches: 9. The length of the CDR3 is 15 residues. CDR3 bases: TGCGCCAGCAGCTTTGAGGGACAGGGACTGGGTGAGCAGTTCTTC. This gives the protein CASSFEGQGLGEQFF.

This clonotype was counted at least ten times. In DNA form, the CDR3 reads TGCGCCAGCAGGTCCGGGACAGGGGGCTATGGCTACACCTTC. Protein product: CASRSGTGGYGYTF. The chain employs TRBV5-1 and TRBJ1-2, with 11 bases matching TRBD1. Germline values: CDR1 SGHRS, CDR2 YFSETQ. Losses at the gene ends were 5 bases for V and 4 bases for J; bases not matched to a gene: 4. This CDR3 is built from 14 residues.

This clonotype has a count of ten or more. The chain carries TRBV7-3 and TRBJ2-7, with D unresolved. The CDR3 covers 14 residues. Germline lookup yields CDR1 SGHTA and CDR2 FQGTGA. The V end was cut by 1 base, the J end by 1 base, with 8 bases between. This CDR3 is CASSLSPASYEQYF. For the CDR3, the DNA is TGTGCCAGCAGCTTAAGCCCAGCATCCTACGAGCAGTACTTC.

This clonotype was detected only a few times. The chain is built from TRBV5-1 and TRBJ2-1; tentative D call: TRBD2 (6 bases). The germline V gene has CDR1 SGHRS and CDR2 YFSETQ. The CDR3 consists of 14 residues. The germline V and J ends were trimmed by 1 base and 8 bases, with 13 bases remaining between them. CDR3 sequence reads: CASSLRRGGDEQFF. Written as DNA, the CDR3 is TGCGCCAGCAGCTTGAGGCGGGGTGGCGATGAGCAGTTCTTC. Filled out from reference TRBV5-1 and TRBJ2-1, the complete variable domain reads KAGVTQTPRYLIKTRGQQVTLSCSPISGHRSVSWYQQTPGQGLQFLFEYFSETQRNKGNFPGRFSGRQFSNSRSEMNVSTLELGDSALYLCASSLRRGGDEQFFGPGTRLTVL.

The chain combines TRBV28 with TRBJ2-1; D tentatively fits TRBD1 or TRBD2 (5 bases each). The CDR3 spans 15 residues. Looked up from germline, CDR1 is MDHEN and CDR2 is SYDVKM. Trimming took 2 bases from V and 8 from J, leaving 16 bases between them. The CDR3 DNA reads as TGTGCCAGCAGTTTAGACGGTGGGGGAAGGTATGAGCAGTTCTTC. Amino acids: CASSLDGGGRYEQFF.

This clonotype was detected ten times or more. V and J are TRBV5-1 and TRBJ2-3; D is possibly TRBD1 (5 bases). This CDR3 has 15 amino acids. V lost 0 bases and J lost 2, with 10 bases in between. Looked up from germline, CDR1 is SGHRS and CDR2 is YFSETQ. The CDR3 sequence: CASSLGATDTDTQYF. CDR3 nucleotides: TGCGCCAGCAGCTTGGGGGCGACAGACACAGATACGCAGTATTTT.

This clonotype was observed at least ten times. The chain couples TRBV5-1 to TRBJ2-5, with a possible D match to TRBD2 (5 bases). This CDR3 comprises 13 residues. With 6 bases removed from V and 5 bases from J, the gap between germline ends came to 14 bases. Germline V gene data show CDR1 as SGHRS and CDR2 as YFSETQ. The CDR3 reads CASNPRTGETQYF. The DNA of the CDR3 is TGCGCCAGCAACCCGAGGACTGGCGAGACCCAGTACTTC.

This clonotype has a handful of counts. The rearrangement uses TRBV6-2 or TRBV6-3 and TRBJ2-1; D gene ambiguous. The germline V gene has CDR1 MNHEY and CDR2 SVGEGT. The CDR3 is 14 residues long. V lost 6 bases and J 8 bases, leaving 17 bases between the germline ends. CDR3 region: CASSTQGLTDEQFF. For the CDR3, the DNA is TGTGCCAGCAGCACCCAAGGGCTGACGGATGAGCAGTTCTTC.

The chain links TRBV6-5 to TRBJ1-2; 7 positions match TRBD1. CDR1 is MNHEY, CDR2 SVGAGI, per germline. The CDR3 sequence is 12 residues long. V was clipped by 6 bases and J by 7 bases; unmatched bases: 5. CDR3 residues: CASRPYRGGYTF. The DNA of the CDR3 is TGTGCCAGCAGACCCTACAGGGGTGGCTACACCTTC.

In this sample, this clonotype turned up many times. The chain carries TRBV5-1 and TRBJ2-7; 11 bases fit TRBD1. There are 14 residues in the CDR3. Germline loops: CDR1 SGHRS, CDR2 YFSETQ. Trimming took 6 bases from V and 5 from J; bases not matched to a gene: 7. The chain's CDR3 is CASNSGQGADEQYF. The CDR3 coding sequence is TGCGCCAGCAACAGCGGACAGGGGGCTGACGAGCAGTACTTC. The full variable domain, in which reference TRBV5-1 and TRBJ2-7 provide the parts outside the CDR3, is KAGVTQTPRYLIKTRGQQVTLSCSPISGHRSVSWYQQTPGQGLQFLFEYFSETQRNKGNFPGRFSGRQFSNSRSEMNVSTLELGDSALYLCASNSGQGADEQYFGPGTRLTVT.

The V and J genes are TRBV12-3 or TRBV12-4 and TRBJ1-4, with D hard to call. The CDR3 has 11 amino acids. Trimming pared 4 bases from V and 7 bases from J, leaving 4 bases between. The CDR3 is CASSWREKLFF. The DNA for the CDR3 is TGTGCCAGCAGTTGGCGTGAAAAACTGTTTTTT.